This TCR beta chain stems from a study of blood T cell repertoires in COVID-19. There are 16 residues in the CDR3. Using immunoSEQ multiplex PCR, the repertoire was profiled, and TCRdb retains in-frame clones only, with some absent. The sample holds about 270,000 clones, about 90% seen once. Sequencing was performed on peripheral blood. The receptor's source is a woman in her 30s with COVID-19, enrolled during active disease. The V and J genes are TRBV21-1 and TRBJ2-5; the D segment call TRBD1 is taken from the table without a DNA check. TRBV21-1 is classified as a pseudogene. CDR3 DNA sequence: TGTGCCAGCAGCAAAAAACCGGGACATTTACAAGAGACCCAGTACTTC. Protein: CASSKKPGHLQETQYF.